Below are 31 T cell receptor beta chains sequenced from a single sample in a study of blood T cells in healthy people across ages. Combining a sample-barcoded 5' primer with a J-beta primer mix, a second PCR ran for roughly 6 to 12 cycles. TCRdb recomputed calls from the 5' RACE reads with MiXCR, one row per CDR3 protein. The sample shows around 1,700,000 distinct CDR3 sequences, 28% of them seen only once. Sequenced sample: blood. Every receptor here comes from a woman in her 30s in good health.

The V call is TRBV3-1, the J call TRBJ2-1; 14 bases are a match to TRBD2. CDR1 and CDR2 (germline): LGHDT, YNNKEL (reference sequence). Trimming cost V 1 base and J 10 bases; bases outside gene matches: 6. The CDR3 consists of 16 residues. In DNA, the CDR3 is TGTGCCAGCAGCCAAGTGGGACTAGCGGGAGTTGAAGAGCAGTTCTTC. Protein product: CASSQVGLAGVEEQFF.

This clonotype was seen more than once but under ten times. V gene TRBV24-1 combines with J gene TRBJ2-3, with D unresolved. The germline V and J ends were trimmed by 5 bases and 3 bases, with 8 bases remaining between them. The CDR3 totals 13 residues. Germline V lookup: CDR1 KGHDR, CDR2 SFDVKD. The CDR3 DNA reads as TGTGCCACCAGTGCGTCGGAGACAGATACGCAGTATTTT. As protein: CATSASETDTQYF.

The chain employs TRBV10-3 and TRBJ2-4; 13 bases are shared with TRBD2. The assigned J gene may be wrong: the sequence end matches TRBJ2-5 better. Looked up from germline, CDR1 is ENHRY and CDR2 is SYGVKD. The CDR3 is 15 amino acids. CDR3 sequence (DNA): TGTGCCACGGGGACTAGCGGGGAACAACAAGAGACCCAGTACTTC. Amino acids: CATGTSGEQQETQYF.

This clonotype was detected many times. CDR3 coding DNA: TGTGCCTGGAGTGGATCACCGGGACAGGGATACGAGCAGTACTTC. Its translation: CAWSGSPGQGYEQYF. The V call is TRBV30, the J call TRBJ2-7, with 9 nucleotides matching TRBD1. V was clipped by 1 base and J by 4 bases; unmatched bases: 8. Germline V gives CDR1 GTSNPN, CDR2 SVGIG (reference sequence). This CDR3 comprises 15 residues.

This clonotype was recorded a few times. The chain is built from TRBV6-5 and TRBJ2-7, with unresolved D. Per the germline V gene, CDR1 is MNHEY and CDR2 is SVGAGI. V lost 7 bases, J lost 3 bases, and 13 bases lay in between. This CDR3 has 13 amino acids. The CDR3 region has the DNA TGTGCCAGCACTCCCGCGGCCGGCTACGAGCAGTACTTC. Translating it yields CASTPAAGYEQYF.

This clonotype was recorded a few times. The chain carries TRBV3-1 and TRBJ2-5; D gene ambiguous. The germline gives CDR1 LGHDT, CDR2 YNNKEL (reference sequence). The CDR3 length is 11 residues. The ends were cut back, 8 bases at V and 2 bases at J, with 6 bases in the middle. CDR3 in amino acids: CASCRQETQYF. The CDR3, as DNA: TGTGCCAGCTGTAGACAAGAGACCCAGTACTTC.

There are a few counts of this clonotype. The chain recombines TRBV5-4 with TRBJ1-4; 7 nucleotides line up with TRBD1. CDR3 length equals 15 residues. Germline V CDR1 and CDR2: SGHNT, YYREEE (reference sequence). V trimming: 2 bases; J trimming: 8 bases; junction bases outside the gene matches: 9. The CDR3 protein is CASSFSGQGEEKLFF. The DNA for the CDR3 is TGTGCCAGCAGCTTTTCGGGGCAGGGGGAGGAAAAACTGTTTTTT.

This clonotype was observed many times. The chain is built from TRBV20-1 and TRBJ2-3, with 7 bases that match TRBD1. Germline V gene lookup returns CDR1 DFQATT and CDR2 SNEGSKA (reference sequence). The CDR3 runs to 13 residues. As DNA, the CDR3 is TGCAGCACTACGGACAGGTCCACAGATACGCAGTATTTT. Protein sequence: CSTTDRSTDTQYF.

The chain employs TRBV3-1 and TRBJ2-7; 8 bases fit TRBD1. The CDR3 covers 18 residues. V was clipped by 6 bases and J by 3 bases; unmatched bases: 19. Per germline, CDR1 LGHDT and CDR2 YNNKEL (reference sequence). CDR3 loop: CASSQIPRGRTDDYEQYF. In DNA form, the CDR3 reads TGTGCCAGCAGTCAAATCCCCAGGGGGCGCACAGATGACTACGAGCAGTACTTC.

This clonotype has only a few counts. The genes are TRBV12-3 or TRBV12-4 and TRBJ1-5; possibly TRBD1 for D (6 bases). Trimming took 3 bases from V and 6 from J, leaving 15 bases between them. CDR3 length equals 15 residues. In DNA form, the CDR3 reads TGTGCCAGCAGTTTTGGGGGGGCGGGAACTCAGCCCCAGCATTTT. This encodes CASSFGGAGTQPQHF.

This clonotype was picked up a small number of times. The V gene is TRBV18, the J gene TRBJ2-7; 8 bases are a match to TRBD1. Germline CDR1 KGHSH, CDR2 LQKENI. V dropped 1 base and J dropped 7; count of bases not matched to a gene: 3. The CDR3 spans 13 residues. The CDR3 here is CASSPLDRVEQYF. CDR3 coding DNA: TGTGCCAGCTCACCACTGGACAGGGTTGAGCAGTACTTC.

This clonotype was seen once. With a much larger clone just one base away, this may be a read error. The rearrangement uses TRBV7-2 and TRBJ2-7; 9 bases are a match to TRBD2. The CDR3 totals 17 residues. Germline CDR1 SGHTA, CDR2 FQGNSA. The CDR3 nucleotides are TGTGCCGGCAGCCCGCAGACCGGGACTAGCAGAACCTACGAGCAGTACTTC. It translates to CAGSPQTGTSRTYEQYF.

The chain recombines TRBV7-9 with TRBJ2-7; D is undetermined. V dropped 5 bases and J dropped 3 bases, with 8 bases sitting between them. The CDR3 contains 12 residues. Germline V gene sequence: CDR1 SEHNR, CDR2 FQNEAQ (reference sequence). The CDR3 DNA reads TGTGCCAGCAGCGTCGGAGACTACGAGCAGTACTTC. This encodes CASSVGDYEQYF.

This clonotype was found a few times. CDR3 amino acids: CASSRGQGEDTQYF. The CDR3 DNA follows: TGTGCCAGCAGCCGCGGACAGGGAGAGGATACGCAGTATTTT. V usage is TRBV6-1 and J usage is TRBJ2-3, with TRBD1 matching over 8 bases. V lost 6 bases to trimming and J lost 6 bases; unmatched junction nucleotides: 8. The CDR3 is 14 residues long. Per germline, CDR1 MNHNS and CDR2 SASEGT.

This clonotype was counted only a few times. The gene calls are TRBV4-2 and TRBJ1-1; D perhaps matches TRBD1 (6 bases). Trimming left V 0 bases short and J 1 base short, with 9 bases between. This CDR3 is built from 15 residues. Per germline, CDR1 LGHNA and CDR2 YNFKEQ. The CDR3 reads CASSQDRTENTEAFF. The CDR3 nucleotides are TGTGCCAGCAGCCAAGATAGGACAGAGAACACTGAAGCTTTCTTT.

This clonotype was counted ten times or more. The chain employs TRBV5-1 and TRBJ2-5; D unclear. The V end was cut by 2 bases, the J end by 1 base, with 9 bases between. This CDR3 has 14 residues. From germline, CDR1 is SGHRS and CDR2 YFSETQ. The CDR3 coding sequence is TGCGCCAGCAGCTTTGCAACACGCCAAGAGACCCAGTACTTC. This encodes CASSFATRQETQYF.

This clonotype was seen at least ten times. J is TRBJ2-7 and V is TRBV7-2; the D is unclear. The CDR3 has 11 residues. V lost 0 bases to trimming and J lost 7 bases, with 4 bases between them. Germline V gene sequence: CDR1 SGHTA, CDR2 FQGNSA. This CDR3 is CASSLAFEQYF. The CDR3 region has the DNA TGTGCCAGCAGCTTAGCTTTTGAGCAGTACTTC.

The chain links TRBV7-8 to TRBJ2-4, with a possible D match to TRBD1 (6 bases). The CDR3 totals 17 residues. Germline V gene lookup returns CDR1 SGHVS and CDR2 FQNEAQ. V was pared by 4 bases and J by 0 bases, with 16 bases between. The CDR3, as DNA: TGTGCCAGCAGCTCTTACCGGGACATAGTAGCCAAAAACATTCAGTACTTC. It encodes CASSSYRDIVAKNIQYF.

This clonotype has only one observation. The junction departs from the called germline gene at one end, perhaps through a read error. The gene calls are TRBV18 and TRBJ2-3; D ambiguous. The CDR3 totals 14 residues. CDR1 and CDR2 from the germline V gene are KGHSH and LQKENI. The CDR3 region is CASSPSPWADTQYF. Here the CDR3 DNA reads TGTGCTAGCTCACCCTCTCCGTGGGCAGATACGCAGTATTTT.

This clonotype was recorded only once. This chain links TRBV7-2 with TRBJ1-2, with D possibly TRBD1 on 5 matching bases. There are 12 residues in the CDR3. Trimming left V 5 bases short and J 7 bases short, with 11 bases between. Germline V gene lookup returns CDR1 SGHTA and CDR2 FQGNSA. The DNA of the CDR3 is TGTGCCAGCAGCACAGGTCTCCTTGGCTACACCTTC. Its translation: CASSTGLLGYTF. Together with reference TRBV7-2 and TRBJ1-2, the CDR3 gives the full variable domain: GAGVSQSPSNKVTEKGKDVELRCDPISGHTALYWYRQSLGQGLEFLIYFQGNSAPDKSGLPSDRFSAERTGGSVSTLTIQRTQQEDSAVYLCASSTGLLGYTFGSGTRLTVV.

The CDR3 is CASSPEPGHLQQYF. CDR3 nucleotides: TGTGCCAGCAGCCCAGAGCCGGGGCACCTCCAGCAGTACTTC. The rearrangement uses TRBV7-6 and TRBJ2-4, with D perhaps matching TRBD1 or TRBD2 (5 bases each). Germline V gives CDR1 SGHVS, CDR2 FNYEAQ. CDR3 length equals 14 residues. V was pared by 5 bases and J by 13 bases, with 21 bases between.

This clonotype was counted a few times. The V and J genes are TRBV6-1 and TRBJ2-3, with TRBD2 matching 9 bases. Germline V gives CDR1 MNHNS, CDR2 SASEGT. The CDR3 loop spans 17 amino acids. V dropped 8 bases and J dropped 2; count of bases not matched to a gene: 14. As DNA, the CDR3 is TGTGCCAGCGGTAGAAGTAGCGGGGGTGCCCCCACAGATACGCAGTATTTT. Its translation is CASGRSSGGAPTDTQYF.

The chain links TRBV14 to TRBJ2-1, with D perhaps matching TRBD1 or TRBD2 (6 bases each). Germline CDR1 and CDR2: SGHDN and FVKESK. V lost 1 base and J lost 0, with 19 bases in between. The CDR3 covers 19 residues. Written as DNA, the CDR3 is TGTGCCAGCAGCCAAGGGCTACGGGGGCCCCTAAGCTCCTACAATGAGCAGTTCTTC. This translates into CASSQGLRGPLSSYNEQFF.

This clonotype was observed a handful of times. The chain combines TRBV10-3 with TRBJ1-2; 12 positions agree with TRBD1. The CDR3 runs to 19 residues. CDR1 is ENHRY and CDR2 is SYGVKD in the germline V gene. V shed 3 bases, J shed 3 bases, and the junction held 14 bases outside the gene matches. This CDR3 is CAISDPVGDRGLLDYGYTF. The CDR3 bases are TGTGCCATCAGTGATCCGGTGGGGGACAGGGGGCTACTAGACTATGGCTACACCTTC.

As concerns this clonotype: A much more abundant neighbour one base away suggests this may be a read error. The CDR3 loop reads CASSEPGQGWNEQYF. Written as DNA, the CDR3 is TGCGCCAGCAGTGAGCCGGGACAGGGGTGGAACGAGCAGTACTTC. V and J are TRBV10-2 and TRBJ2-7; TRBD1 matches 10 bases. Looked up from germline, CDR1 is WSHSY and CDR2 is SAAADI. The CDR3 has 15 residues. The V gene end was trimmed by 2 bases and the J gene end by 5 bases; junction bases not matched to a gene: 6.

The J gene is TRBJ2-7, the V gene TRBV4-1; 11 nucleotides agree with TRBD1. V was clipped by 4 bases and J by 12 bases; unmatched bases: 14. This CDR3 has 15 amino acids. Germline CDR1 MGHRA, CDR2 YSYEKL. In DNA form, the CDR3 reads TGCGCCAGCAGCCCATCCGGGACAGGGGGTGAGTTGCGGTACTTC. Its protein is CASSPSGTGGELRYF.

The chain links TRBV20-1 to TRBJ2-7; 10 bases agree with TRBD2. The J call may be incorrect, as the DNA end agrees better with TRBJ2-1. The CDR3 spans 15 residues. The germline CDR1 and CDR2 sequences are DFQATT and SNEGSKA (reference sequence). The CDR3 DNA reads as TGCAGTGCTAGAGTAGAGCGGGGGGGCGGGTATGAGCAGTTCTTC. Protein sequence: CSARVERGGGYEQFF.

In its sample, this clonotype was seen many times. The chain couples TRBV28 to TRBJ1-2; D is unresolved. The V end was cut by 2 bases, the J end by 5 bases, with 9 bases between. The CDR3 loop spans 13 amino acids. The germline gives CDR1 MDHEN, CDR2 SYDVKM. The CDR3 protein is CASSLASWYGYTF. DNA for the CDR3: TGTGCCAGCAGTTTAGCCTCCTGGTATGGCTACACCTTC.

The chain carries TRBV5-1 and TRBJ2-1; D may be TRBD1 (6 bases). V lost 6 bases, J lost 9 bases, and 16 bases lay in between. The CDR3 runs 13 residues. Per germline, CDR1 SGHRS and CDR2 YFSETQ. The CDR3 DNA reads as TGCGCCAGCAACAGGGCCTCGGCCAGTGAGCAGTTCTTC. Translating gives CASNRASASEQFF.

The chain combines TRBV14 with TRBJ2-1; 7 nucleotides align to TRBD2. V was pared by 1 base and J by 9 bases, with 3 bases of the junction left unmatched. Germline-derived CDR1 and CDR2 are SGHDN and FVKESK. This CDR3 contains 13 residues. As DNA, the CDR3 is TGTGCCAGCAGCCAAGGGAGACTAGCTGAGCAGTTCTTC. Protein product: CASSQGRLAEQFF.

In its sample, this clonotype was seen a few times. The chain is built from TRBV7-9 and TRBJ2-3; D remains ambiguous. V lost 7 bases to trimming and J lost 5 bases, with 7 bases between them. Germline V gene sequence: CDR1 SEHNR, CDR2 FQNEAQ (reference sequence). The CDR3 spans 11 residues. Written as DNA, the CDR3 is TGTGCCAGCACCCAGGAAGATACGCAGTATTTT. Protein product: CASTQEDTQYF.